Presented here are 10 T cell receptor beta chains from one specimen sequenced in a study of patients and donors after allogeneic stem cell transplantation. Each CDR3 protein is one row after TCRdb ran MiXCR on the RT-PCR reads. The data contain about 960,000 distinct CDR3 sequences, 18% of them singletons. The sequencing input was blood, either unsorted or a sorted T cell fraction (not recorded which). The receptors here all came from a human donor who was either an allogeneic HSCT recipient or a stem cell or donor lymphocyte infusion donor (not recorded which). It is not recorded whose cells these are; they may come from a transplant donor.

Concerning this clonotype itself: No conserved phenylalanine or tryptophan ends this CDR3, so it is likely a read error. V is TRBV6-5 and J is TRBJ2-7; TRBD2 agrees at 7 bases. Germline V gives CDR1 MNHEY, CDR2 SVGAGI. CDR3 size: 15 residues. After removal of 0 bases from V and 0 bases from J, the junction contained 2 bases not matched to a gene. CDR3 protein: CASSYSGLVSYEQYL. DNA for the CDR3: TGTGCCAGCAGTTACTCAGGACTAGTCTCCTACGAGCAGTACCTC.

This chain uses TRBV24-1 with TRBJ2-7; a possible D gene is TRBD2 (6 bases). The CDR3 runs 13 residues. With 6 bases removed from V and 0 bases from J, the gap between germline ends came to 8 bases. CDR1 is KGHDR and CDR2 is SFDVKD in the germline V gene. CDR3 region: CATSPGSSYEQYF. The CDR3 region has the DNA TGTGCCACCAGTCCCGGGAGCTCCTACGAGCAGTACTTC.

A remark on this clonotype: A read error may account for a junction end that differs from germline. The chain joins TRBV9 to TRBJ2-7; D may be TRBD2 (5 bases). CDR1 and CDR2 (germline): SGDLS, YYNGEE. This CDR3 is 15 amino acids long. CDR3 residues: CASSPTRASSCEQYF. The CDR3 DNA reads as TGTGCCAGCAGCCCCACGAGGGCGTCCTCCTGCGAGCAGTACTTC.

This clonotype appeared once. V and J are TRBV7-9 and TRBJ2-5; possible D gene TRBD1, 5 bases. The CDR3 is made up of 16 amino acids. V lost 2 bases and J lost 1, with 14 bases in between. Germline V lookup: CDR1 SEHNR, CDR2 FQNEAQ (reference sequence). CDR3: CASSLSGKNPQETQYF. The CDR3 DNA follows: TGTGCCAGCAGCTTATCAGGGAAGAACCCCCAAGAGACCCAGTACTTC.

The CDR3 region is CASSIGSGTYNEQFF. The CDR3 DNA sequence: TGTGCCAGCAGCATAGGTAGCGGGACCTACAATGAGCAGTTCTTC. J is TRBJ2-1 and V is TRBV25-1, with 8 positions matching TRBD2. Germline V gene sequence: CDR1 MGHDK, CDR2 SYGVNS. The CDR3 is 15 amino acids. The ends lost 6 bases at V and 2 bases at J; junction bases unmatched: 6.

The chain combines TRBV7-3 with TRBJ1-6; no definite D call. Germline V lookup: CDR1 SGHTA, CDR2 FQGTGA. The CDR3 has 14 residues. The V gene lost 0 bases and the J gene lost 4 bases, with 4 bases spanning the gap. The chain's CDR3 is CASSLTGYNSPLHF. CDR3 bases: TGTGCCAGCAGCTTAACAGGGTATAATTCACCCCTCCACTTT.

This clonotype has only a few counts. The J gene is TRBJ1-3, the V gene TRBV5-1; D perhaps matches TRBD1 (5 bases). The length of the CDR3 is 17 residues. Trimming left V 0 bases short and J 1 base short, with 14 bases between. CDR1 is SGHRS and CDR2 is YFSETQ in the germline V gene. As DNA, the CDR3 is TGCGCCAGCAGCTTGGAACCCCGGACATCTTCTGGAAACACCATATATTTT. Protein: CASSLEPRTSSGNTIYF.

This clonotype was detected a few times. V and J are TRBV12-3 or TRBV12-4 and TRBJ2-3, with a weak D call TRBD1 (5 bases). V lost 6 bases, J lost 10 bases, and 17 bases lay in between. The CDR3 spans 13 residues. DNA for the CDR3: TGTGCCAGCAGCCGCTATGAACAGGATCCGCAGTATTTT. Protein product: CASSRYEQDPQYF.

This clonotype has a handful of counts. The chain has TRBV12-3 or TRBV12-4 and TRBJ1-2; a weak D match, TRBD1 (5 bases). The length of the CDR3 is 15 residues. The ends were cut back, 5 bases at V and 3 bases at J, with 16 bases in the middle. The CDR3 nucleotides read TGTGCCAGCAGTCACAGTCTGGGACCTGACTATGGCTACACCTTC. Its translation is CASSHSLGPDYGYTF.

This rearrangement joins TRBV12-3 or TRBV12-4 to TRBJ2-2; tentatively, D is TRBD1 (5 bases). V dropped 4 bases and J dropped 5 bases, with 11 bases sitting between them. The CDR3 runs to 14 residues. This chain's CDR3 is CASSSRTLTGELFF. The CDR3 bases are TGTGCCAGCAGTTCGCGGACACTAACCGGGGAGCTGTTTTTT.